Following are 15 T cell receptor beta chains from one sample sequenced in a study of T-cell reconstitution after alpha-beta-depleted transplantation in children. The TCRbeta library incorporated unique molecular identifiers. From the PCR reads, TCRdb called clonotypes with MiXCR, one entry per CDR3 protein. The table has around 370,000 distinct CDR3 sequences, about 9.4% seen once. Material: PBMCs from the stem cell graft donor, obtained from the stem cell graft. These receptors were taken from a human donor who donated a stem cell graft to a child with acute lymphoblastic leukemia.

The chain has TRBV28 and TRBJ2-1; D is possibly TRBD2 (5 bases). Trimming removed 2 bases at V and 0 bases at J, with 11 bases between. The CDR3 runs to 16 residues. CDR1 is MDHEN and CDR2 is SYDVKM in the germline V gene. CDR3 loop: CASSLEGSPSYNEQFF. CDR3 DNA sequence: TGTGCCAGCAGTTTAGAGGGCAGCCCCTCCTACAATGAGCAGTTCTTC.

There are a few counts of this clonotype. CDR3 in amino acids: CASSLHGGDPTQYF. Written as DNA, the CDR3 is TGTGCCAGCAGCTTGCACGGGGGGGATCCTACGCAGTATTTT. V and J are TRBV7-2 and TRBJ2-3, with TRBD2 matching over 8 bases. Germline CDR1 and CDR2: SGHTA and FQGNSA. The CDR3 has 14 amino acids. V was clipped by 3 bases and J by 8 bases; unmatched bases: 7.

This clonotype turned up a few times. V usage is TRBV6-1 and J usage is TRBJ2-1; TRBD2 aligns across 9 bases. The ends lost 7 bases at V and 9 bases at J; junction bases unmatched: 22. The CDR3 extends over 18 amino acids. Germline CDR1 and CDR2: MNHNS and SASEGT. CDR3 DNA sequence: TGTGCCAGCACCACAGGGCGTCTAGCGGGAAATTCCGGGGGTGAGCAGTTCTTC. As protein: CASTTGRLAGNSGGEQFF.

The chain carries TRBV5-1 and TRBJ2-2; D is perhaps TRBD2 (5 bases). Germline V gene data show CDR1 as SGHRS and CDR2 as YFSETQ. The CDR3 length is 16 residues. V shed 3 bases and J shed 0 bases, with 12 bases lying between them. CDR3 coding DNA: TGCGCCAGCAGCTCCGGAGGACCATCGAACACCGGGGAGCTGTTTTTT. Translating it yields CASSSGGPSNTGELFF.

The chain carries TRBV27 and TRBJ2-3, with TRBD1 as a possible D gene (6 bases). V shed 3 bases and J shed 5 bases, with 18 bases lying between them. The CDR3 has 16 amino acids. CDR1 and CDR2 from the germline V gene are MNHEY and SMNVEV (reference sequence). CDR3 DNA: TGTGCCAGCAGTTTCCGGGACACTACCATGGAAGATACGCAGTATTTT. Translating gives CASSFRDTTMEDTQYF.

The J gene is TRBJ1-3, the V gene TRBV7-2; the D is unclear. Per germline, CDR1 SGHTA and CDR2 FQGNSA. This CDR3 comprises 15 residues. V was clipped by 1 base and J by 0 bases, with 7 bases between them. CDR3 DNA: TGTGCCAGCAGCTTAGGGAGCAGCTCTGGAAACACCATATATTTT. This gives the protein CASSLGSSSGNTIYF.

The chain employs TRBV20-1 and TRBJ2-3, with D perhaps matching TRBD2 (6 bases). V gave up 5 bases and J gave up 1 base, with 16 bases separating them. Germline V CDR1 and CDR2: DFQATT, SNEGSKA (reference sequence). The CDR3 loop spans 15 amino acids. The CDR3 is CSAEGLADGTDTQYF. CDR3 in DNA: TGCAGTGCTGAGGGGTTAGCGGACGGCACAGATACGCAGTATTTT.

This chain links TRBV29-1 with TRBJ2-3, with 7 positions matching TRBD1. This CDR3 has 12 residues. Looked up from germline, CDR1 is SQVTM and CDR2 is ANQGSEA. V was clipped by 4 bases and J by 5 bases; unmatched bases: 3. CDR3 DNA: TGCAGCGTTGGAACAGGGGTAGATACGCAGTATTTT. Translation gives CSVGTGVDTQYF.

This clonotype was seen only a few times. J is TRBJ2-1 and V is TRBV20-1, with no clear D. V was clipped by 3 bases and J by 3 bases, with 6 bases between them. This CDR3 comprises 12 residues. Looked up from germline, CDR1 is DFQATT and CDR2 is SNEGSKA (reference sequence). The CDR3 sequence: CSASIRYNEQFF. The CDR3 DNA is TGCAGTGCTAGTATCCGCTACAATGAGCAGTTCTTC.

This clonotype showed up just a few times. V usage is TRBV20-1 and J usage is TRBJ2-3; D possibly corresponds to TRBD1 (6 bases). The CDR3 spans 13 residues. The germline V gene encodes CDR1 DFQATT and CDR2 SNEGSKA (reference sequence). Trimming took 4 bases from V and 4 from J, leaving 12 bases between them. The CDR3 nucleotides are TGCAGTGCTAAAGCTGGGGGCCCAGATACGCAGTATTTT. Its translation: CSAKAGGPDTQYF.

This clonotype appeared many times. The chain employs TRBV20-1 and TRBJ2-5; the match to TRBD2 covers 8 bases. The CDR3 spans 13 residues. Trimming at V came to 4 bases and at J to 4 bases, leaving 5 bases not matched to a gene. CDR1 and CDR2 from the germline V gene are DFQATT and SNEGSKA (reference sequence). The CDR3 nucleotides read TGCAGTGCTACCCCGGGACTAGGAGAGACCCAGTACTTC. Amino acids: CSATPGLGETQYF.

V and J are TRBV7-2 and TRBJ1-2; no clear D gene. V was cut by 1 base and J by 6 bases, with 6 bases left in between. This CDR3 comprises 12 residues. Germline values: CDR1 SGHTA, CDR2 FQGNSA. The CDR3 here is CASSLVTDGYTF. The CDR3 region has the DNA TGTGCCAGCAGCTTAGTTACAGATGGCTACACCTTC.

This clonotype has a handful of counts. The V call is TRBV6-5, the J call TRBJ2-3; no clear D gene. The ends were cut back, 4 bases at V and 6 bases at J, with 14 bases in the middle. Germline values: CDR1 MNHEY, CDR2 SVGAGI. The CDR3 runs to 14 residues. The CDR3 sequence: CASSFRGAVDTQYF. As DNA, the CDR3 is TGTGCCAGCAGTTTCAGAGGAGCCGTGGATACGCAGTATTTT.

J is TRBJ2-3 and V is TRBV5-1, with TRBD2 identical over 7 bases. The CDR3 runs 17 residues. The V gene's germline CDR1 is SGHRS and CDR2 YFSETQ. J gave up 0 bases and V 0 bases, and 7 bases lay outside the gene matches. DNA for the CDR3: TGCGCCAGCAGCTTGGAAGGGTCTAGCGGTAGCACAGATACGCAGTATTTT. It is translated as CASSLEGSSGSTDTQYF.

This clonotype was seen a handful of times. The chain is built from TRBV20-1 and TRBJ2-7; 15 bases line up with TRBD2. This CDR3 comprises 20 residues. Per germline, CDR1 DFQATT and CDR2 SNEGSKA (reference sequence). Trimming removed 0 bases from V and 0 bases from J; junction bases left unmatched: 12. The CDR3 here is CSARDRFGTSGRRSSYEQYF. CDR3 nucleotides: TGCAGTGCTAGAGACCGCTTCGGGACTAGCGGGAGGCGGAGCTCCTACGAGCAGTACTTC.